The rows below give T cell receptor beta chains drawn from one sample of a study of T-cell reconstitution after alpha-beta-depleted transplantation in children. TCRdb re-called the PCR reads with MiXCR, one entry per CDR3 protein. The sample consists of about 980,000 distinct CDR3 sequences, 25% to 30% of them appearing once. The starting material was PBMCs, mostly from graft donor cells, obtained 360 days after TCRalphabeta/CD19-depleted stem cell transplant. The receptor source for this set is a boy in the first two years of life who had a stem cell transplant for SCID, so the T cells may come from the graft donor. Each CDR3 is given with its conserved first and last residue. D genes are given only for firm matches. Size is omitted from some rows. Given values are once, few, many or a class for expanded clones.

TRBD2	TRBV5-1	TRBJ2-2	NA	TGCGCCAGCAGCTTCCTAGCGGGGGCTAACACCGGGGAGCTGTTTTTT	CASSFLAGANTGELFF
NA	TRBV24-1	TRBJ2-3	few	TGTGCCACCAGTGATTTGCAGGCAGGGACAGATACGCAGTATTTT	CATSDLQAGTDTQYF
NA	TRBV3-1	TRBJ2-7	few	TGTGCCAGCAGCCAAGGGGAAGTCAAGCACTTC	CASSQGEVKHF
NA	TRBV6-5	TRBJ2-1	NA	TGTGCCAGCAGTTACTTGGGACCCCAGGGGCAGTTCTTC	CASSYLGPQGQFF
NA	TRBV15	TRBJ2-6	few	TGTGCCACCAGCAGAGTATACAGGAACTCTGGGGCCAACGTCCTGACTTTC	CATSRVYRNSGANVLTF
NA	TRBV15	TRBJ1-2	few	TGTGCCACCAGCAGGGACGGACAGCTTTATGGCTACACCTTC	CATSRDGQLYGYTF
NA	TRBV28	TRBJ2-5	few	TGTGCCAGCAGTTTCGTACAGAAGTACGAGACCCAGTACTTC	CASSFVQKYETQYF
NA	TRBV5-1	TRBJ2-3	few	TGCGCCAGCAGCTCCCGGGACGGAAGGACAGATACGCAGTATTTT	CASSSRDGRTDTQYF
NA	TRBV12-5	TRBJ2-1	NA	TGTGCTAGTGGTTTAGGGGAAAGCTCCTACAATGAGCAGTTCTTC	CASGLGESSYNEQFF
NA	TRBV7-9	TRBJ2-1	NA	TGTGCCAGCAGCTCTCCCCGGCGTAACCTTTTTAATGAGCAGTTCTTC	CASSSPRRNLFNEQFF
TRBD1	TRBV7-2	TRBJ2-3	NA	TGTGCCAGCAGCTTAGCCCGGTTCACAGGGGCAGATACGCAGTATTTT	CASSLARFTGADTQYF
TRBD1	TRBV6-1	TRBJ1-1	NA	TGTGCCAGCAGTGCGGGGACAGTAAGCACTGAAGCTTTCTTT	CASSAGTVSTEAFF
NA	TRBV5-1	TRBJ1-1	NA	TGCGCCAGCAGCTTGAGCCGGGTCGGGGGCACTGAAGCTTTCTTT	CASSLSRVGGTEAFF
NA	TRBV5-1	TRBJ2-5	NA	TGCGCCAGCAGCTTGCGGCCTGACACCAGATCGGAGACCCAGTACTTC	CASSLRPDTRSETQYF
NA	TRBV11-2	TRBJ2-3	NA	TGTGCCAGCAGCTTGAGAAGCGGCCTCTGGGGGGATACGCAGTATTTT	CASSLRSGLWGDTQYF
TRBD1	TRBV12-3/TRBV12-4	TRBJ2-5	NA	TGTGCCAGCAGTTTTGGAGACAGGGGGGTTAAAGAGACCCAGTACTTC	CASSFGDRGVKETQYF
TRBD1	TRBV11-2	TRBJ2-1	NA	TGTGCCAGCAGCTTAGAGCCGGACAGGATCTACAATGAGCAGTTCTTC	CASSLEPDRIYNEQFF
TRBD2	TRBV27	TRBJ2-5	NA	TGTGCCAGCAGCTCGGATGGGACTAGAAGAAACGCCGGGGGCCCCCTGACCCAGTACTTC	CASSSDGTRRNAGGPLTQYF
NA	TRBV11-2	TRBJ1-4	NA	TGTGCCAGCAGCTTGAGATCGCGGGAGTATGAAAAACTGTTTTTT	CASSLRSREYEKLFF
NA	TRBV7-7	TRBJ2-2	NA	TGTGCCAGCAGCTTAGAGGGCGTATCCGGGGAGCTGTTTTTT	CASSLEGVSGELFF
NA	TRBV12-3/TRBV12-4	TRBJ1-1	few	TGTGCCAGCAGTTTAATACCCCTAAACTCGTGGAGCAATAAGGCTTTCTTT	CASSLIPLNSWSNKAFF
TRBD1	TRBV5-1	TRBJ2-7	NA	TGCGCCAGCAGCTCGCGACCGGGACAGCCATACGAGCAGTACTTC	CASSSRPGQPYEQYF
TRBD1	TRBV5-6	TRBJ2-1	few	TGTGCCAGCAGCTTTCGGGACAGGGCCCGAAAGCCTTACAATGAGCAGTTCTTC	CASSFRDRARKPYNEQFF
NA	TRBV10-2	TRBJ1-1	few	TGCGCCAGCAGTTGGGGGGTAGATCGGACTGAAGCTTTCTTT	CASSWGVDRTEAFF
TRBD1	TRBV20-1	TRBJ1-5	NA	TGCAGTGCCACAGACAGGGTACCCCGAAGCAATCAGCCCCAGCATTTT	CSATDRVPRSNQPQHF
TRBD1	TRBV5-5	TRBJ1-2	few	TGTGCCAGCAGCTTCACTGTACAGGGGAACGGTGGCTACACCTTC	CASSFTVQGNGGYTF
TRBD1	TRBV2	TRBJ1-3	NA	TGTGCCAGCTCCGGAGACAGGGTGGCAGGAAACACCATATATTTT	CASSGDRVAGNTIYF
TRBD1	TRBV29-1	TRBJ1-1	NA	TGCAGCGTTGGAACAGGGGAAAAAAACACTGAAGCTTTCTTT	CSVGTGEKNTEAFF
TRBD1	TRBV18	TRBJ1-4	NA	TGTGCCAGCTCACCTTCTGCAGGGGGCTCGGGAAAACTGTTTTTT	CASSPSAGGSGKLFF
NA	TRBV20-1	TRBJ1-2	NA	TGCAGTGCTAGAGATCGGTATGGCTACACCTTC	CSARDRYGYTF
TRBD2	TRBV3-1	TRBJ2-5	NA	TGTGCCAGCAGCCAAGATGGGCCTAGCGGGGCAGAGACCCAGTACTTC	CASSQDGPSGAETQYF